Listed here are 14 T cell receptor beta chains from one sample, sequenced in a study of blood T cell repertoires in COVID-19. The data were produced by immunoSEQ multiplex PCR, yet TCRdb's version contains in-frame clones alone and is incomplete. The data contain 200,000 to 250,000 clones, 88% of them singletons. Input material: peripheral blood. These receptors came from a woman in her sixties or seventies with acute or convalescent COVID-19.

The V and J genes are TRBV4-2 and TRBJ2-7; a possible D gene is TRBD2 (6 bases). V was clipped by 4 bases and J by 2 bases, with 9 bases between them. Germline V gene lookup returns CDR1 LGHNA and CDR2 YNFKEQ. The CDR3 is 13 residues long. The CDR3 reads CASSRDSTYEQYF. The CDR3 bases are TGTGCCAGCAGCCGGGACTCCACCTACGAGCAGTACTTC.

J is TRBJ1-2 and V is TRBV6-5; no firm D call. Germline V CDR1 and CDR2: MNHEY, SVGAGI. The ends were cut back, 3 bases at V and 5 bases at J, with 10 bases in the middle. The CDR3 has 13 residues. The CDR3 region is CASSYGRKYGYTF. The CDR3 DNA sequence: TGTGCCAGCAGTTATGGCAGAAAGTATGGCTACACCTTC.

The chain recombines TRBV11-2 with TRBJ1-3, with D uncertain. Trimming cost V 0 bases and J 4 bases, with 16 bases left between them. Germline CDR1 is SGHAT and CDR2 is FQNNGV. The CDR3 extends over 17 amino acids. The CDR3 spells CASSLESPGAWGNTIYF. The CDR3, as DNA: TGTGCCAGCAGCTTAGAATCTCCAGGCGCCTGGGGAAACACCATATATTTT.

This clone was seen only once. The chain recombines TRBV10-3 with TRBJ1-1; D call uncertain. CDR1 is ENHRY and CDR2 is SYGVKD in the germline V gene. The CDR3 is 14 amino acids. Trimming removed 2 bases from V and 3 bases from J, with 10 bases in between. Here the CDR3 DNA reads TGTGCCATCAGTGAGGCCGCTCGGGACACTGAAGCTTTCTTT. Amino acid sequence: CAISEAARDTEAFF.

The chain couples TRBV5-1 to TRBJ2-1; D unresolved. The CDR3 has 13 amino acids. From germline, CDR1 is SGHRS and CDR2 YFSETQ. The V end was cut by 0 bases, the J end by 10 bases, with 11 bases between. CDR3 DNA sequence: TGCGCCAGCAGCTTGGCGGAGAGGTACGAGCAGTTCTTC. It translates to CASSLAERYEQFF. Together with reference TRBV5-1 and TRBJ2-1, the CDR3 gives the full variable domain: KAGVTQTPRYLIKTRGQQVTLSCSPISGHRSVSWYQQTPGQGLQFLFEYFSETQRNKGNFPGRFSGRQFSNSRSEMNVSTLELGDSALYLCASSLAERYEQFFGPGTRLTVL.

Notes on this clone: Germline is not matched at one junction end, which may reflect a read error. The chain joins TRBV7-7 to TRBJ2-7, with D perhaps TRBD2 (5 bases). This CDR3 is built from 13 residues. Looked up from germline, CDR1 is SSHAT and CDR2 is FNYEAQ (reference sequence). Here the CDR3 DNA reads TGTGCTAGCAGCTTAGCGTCCGGTAACGAGCAGTACTTC. It is translated as CASSLASGNEQYF.

V gene TRBV7-9 combines with J gene TRBJ1-1; TRBD1 matches at 7 bases. Germline trimming cut 3 bases from V and 5 bases from J; bases unmatched to any gene: 6. Germline CDR1 reads SEHNR; CDR2 reads FQNEAQ (reference sequence). The CDR3 has 14 amino acids. CDR3: CASSFLGRGTEAFF. The CDR3 DNA reads TGTGCCAGCAGCTTTTTGGGCAGGGGGACTGAAGCTTTCTTT.

The chain is built from TRBV5-5 and TRBJ1-5; 8 nucleotides align to TRBD1. Per germline, CDR1 SGHKS and CDR2 YYEKEE (reference sequence). CDR3 size: 17 residues. The V gene end was trimmed by 4 bases and the J gene end by 6 bases; junction bases not matched to a gene: 15. The CDR3 sequence: CASSPGLIQGAGQPQHF. The CDR3 DNA reads TGTGCCAGCAGCCCGGGATTAATCCAGGGGGCGGGTCAGCCCCAGCATTTT. The entire variable domain, with the rest obtained from reference TRBV5-5 and TRBJ1-5, is as follows: DAGVTQSPTHLIKTRGQQVTLRCSPISGHKSVSWYQQVLGQGPQFIFQYYEKEERGRGNFPDRFSARQFPNYSSELNVNALLLGDSALYLCASSPGLIQGAGQPQHFGDGTRLSIL.

This sequence joins TRBV19 and TRBJ2-1, with 11 bases fitting TRBD2. Germline V CDR1 and CDR2: LNHDA, SQIVND (reference sequence). V lost 7 bases to trimming and J lost 6 bases; unmatched junction nucleotides: 2. The CDR3 consists of 13 residues. The CDR3 DNA reads TGTGCCAGTAAACTAGCGGGAGCCAATGAGCAGTTCTTC. Translation gives CASKLAGANEQFF.

The chain joins TRBV30 to TRBJ1-3; 7 bases are shared with TRBD1. This CDR3 is built from 14 residues. Per germline, CDR1 GTSNPN and CDR2 SVGIG (reference sequence). With V trimmed by 3 bases and J by 2 bases, 4 bases remained unmatched. CDR3 sequence (DNA): TGTGCCTGGAGCTTAGGGGGCCCTGGAAACACCATATATTTT. Protein product: CAWSLGGPGNTIYF.

The chain employs TRBV7-8 and TRBJ1-1; 9 bases map to TRBD1. The CDR3 runs 14 residues. The V gene end was trimmed by 5 bases and the J gene end by 4 bases; junction bases not matched to a gene: 5. The germline V gene encodes CDR1 SGHVS and CDR2 FQNEAQ. The CDR3 DNA follows: TGTGCCAGCAGCCCCCGGGACAGGGTCACTGAAGCTTTCTTT. Its translation is CASSPRDRVTEAFF. Full variable domain (outside the CDR3, taken from reference TRBV7-8 and TRBJ1-1): GAGVSQSPRYKVAKRGQDVALRCDPISGHVSLFWYQQALGQGPEFLTYFQNEAQLDKSGLPSDRFFAERPEGSVSTLKIQRTQQEDSAVYLCASSPRDRVTEAFFGQGTRLTVV.

V and J are TRBV6-6 and TRBJ1-1, with D unresolved. The CDR3 totals 13 residues. Germline V gene sequence: CDR1 MNHNY, CDR2 SVGAGI (reference sequence). The V end was cut by 6 bases, the J end by 1 base, with 9 bases between. CDR3 sequence: CASRQNENTEAFF. As DNA, the CDR3 is TGTGCCAGCAGACAGAACGAGAACACTGAAGCTTTCTTT.

The chain employs TRBV24-1 and TRBJ1-1, with D possibly TRBD1 on 6 matching bases. The CDR3 is 19 residues long. V lost 0 bases to trimming and J lost 1 base, with 20 bases between them. The germline gives CDR1 KGHDR, CDR2 SFDVKD. In nucleotides, the CDR3 is TGTGCCACCAGTGATTTGCGAGGTGCAGGGGATCTGAAGAACACTGAAGCTTTCTTT. This encodes CATSDLRGAGDLKNTEAFF.

The J gene is TRBJ1-5, the V gene TRBV18; TRBD1 agrees at 11 bases. This CDR3 has 18 residues. CDR1 and CDR2 from the germline V gene are KGHSH and LQKENI. Germline trimming cut 3 bases from V and 4 bases from J; bases unmatched to any gene: 11. The CDR3: CASSPTGQGALLNQPQHF. CDR3 bases: TGTGCCAGCTCACCGACCGGACAGGGGGCATTATTAAATCAGCCCCAGCATTTT. Together with reference TRBV18 and TRBJ1-5, the CDR3 gives the full variable domain: NAGVMQNPRHLVRRRGQEARLRCSPMKGHSHVYWYRQLPEEGLKFMVYLQKENIIDESGMPKERFSAEFPKEGPSILRIQQVVRGDSAAYFCASSPTGQGALLNQPQHFGDGTRLSIL.